This T cell receptor (beta chain) was obtained from a study of STAT5B mutations in CD4+ large granular lymphocyte leukemia. The junction had 5 bases not matched to a gene; V was cut back by 4 bases and J by 4 bases. This CDR3 region has 14 residues. CDR1 and CDR2 (germline): SGHTA, FQGNSA. The repertoire was sequenced with immunoSEQ multiplex PCR; TCRdb's copy has only in-frame clones and lacks some. The sample includes approximately 32,000 clones, over 65% of them seen just once. The study, taken as a whole, reports: Patient CD4-sorted repertoires looked more clonal than healthy CD4+ repertoires, even without putative leukemic clones. The CD4+ versus CD8+ T-LGLL clonality difference may reflect limited sample size.

This clone came up a few times. Antigen: not known. The sequenced material came from CD4+ T cells from blood buffy coats. The V call is TRBV7-2, the J call TRBJ1-2, with 8 nucleotides matching TRBD1. The origin of this receptor is a human donor in good health. Here the CDR3 reads CASSWGQEFYGYTF. Here the CDR3 DNA reads TGTGCCAGCAGCTGGGGACAGGAGTTCTATGGCTACACCTTC.